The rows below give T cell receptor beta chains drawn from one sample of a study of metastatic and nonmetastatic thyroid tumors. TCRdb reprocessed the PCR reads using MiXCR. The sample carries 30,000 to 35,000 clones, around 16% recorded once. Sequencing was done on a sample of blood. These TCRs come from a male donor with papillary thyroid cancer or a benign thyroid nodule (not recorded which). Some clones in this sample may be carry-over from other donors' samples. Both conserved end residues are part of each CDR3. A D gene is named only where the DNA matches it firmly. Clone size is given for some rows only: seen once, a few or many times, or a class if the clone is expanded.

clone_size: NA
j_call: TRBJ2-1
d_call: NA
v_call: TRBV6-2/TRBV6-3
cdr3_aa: CANSYRLDSSYNGQFF
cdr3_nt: TGTGCCAACAGTTACCGTCTGGACAGCTCCTACAATGGGCAGTTCTTC

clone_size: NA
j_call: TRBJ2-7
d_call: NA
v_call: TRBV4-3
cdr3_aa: CASSQDFSRGVYEQYF
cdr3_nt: TGCGCCAGCAGCCAAGATTTTTCGAGGGGAGTCTACGAGCAGTACTTC

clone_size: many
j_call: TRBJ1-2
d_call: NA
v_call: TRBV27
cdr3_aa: CASRDSYGYTF
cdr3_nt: TGTGCCAGCAGGGACAGCTATGGCTACACCTTC

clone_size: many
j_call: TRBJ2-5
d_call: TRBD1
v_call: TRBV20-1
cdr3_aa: CSAPRTGGQETQYF
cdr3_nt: TGCAGTGCCCCAAGGACAGGGGGCCAAGAGACCCAGTACTTC

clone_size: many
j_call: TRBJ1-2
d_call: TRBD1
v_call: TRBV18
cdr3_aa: CASSPTGWLGYTF
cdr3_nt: TGTGCCAGCTCACCGACAGGGTGGCTAGGCTACACCTTC

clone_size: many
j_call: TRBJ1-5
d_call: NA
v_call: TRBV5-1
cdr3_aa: CASSLGPRAAGDQPQHF
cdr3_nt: TGCGCCAGCAGCTTAGGCCCCCGGGCAGCGGGGGATCAGCCCCAGCATTTT

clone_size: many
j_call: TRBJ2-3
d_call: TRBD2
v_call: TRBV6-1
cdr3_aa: CAGSLAGASDTQYF
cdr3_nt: TGTGCCGGTTCCCTAGCGGGAGCTTCAGATACGCAGTATTTT

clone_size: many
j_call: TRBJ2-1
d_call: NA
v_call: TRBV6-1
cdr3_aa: CASSTASNEQFF
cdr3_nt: TGTGCCAGCAGTACTGCTAGCAATGAGCAGTTCTTC

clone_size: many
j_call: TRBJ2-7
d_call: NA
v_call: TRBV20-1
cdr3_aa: CSARGHYYEQYF
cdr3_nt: TGCAGTGCTAGAGGGCACTACTACGAGCAGTACTTC

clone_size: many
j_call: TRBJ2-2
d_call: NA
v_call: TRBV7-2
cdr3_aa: CASSPPRDFTGELFF
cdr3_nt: TGTGCCAGCAGCCCCCCCCGGGACTTCACCGGGGAGCTGTTTTTT

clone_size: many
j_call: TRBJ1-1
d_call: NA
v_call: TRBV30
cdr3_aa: CAWRPRNTEAFF
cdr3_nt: TGTGCCTGGAGGCCGCGGAACACTGAAGCTTTCTTT

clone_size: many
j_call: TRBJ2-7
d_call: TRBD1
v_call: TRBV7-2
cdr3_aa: CASSLGSGGQEQYF
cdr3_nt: TGTGCCAGCAGCTTAGGGTCAGGGGGTCAGGAGCAGTACTTC

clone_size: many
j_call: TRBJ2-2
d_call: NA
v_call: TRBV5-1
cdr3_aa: CASSLGPGPGELFF
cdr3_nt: TGCGCCAGCAGCTTAGGGCCGGGGCCCGGGGAGCTGTTTTTT

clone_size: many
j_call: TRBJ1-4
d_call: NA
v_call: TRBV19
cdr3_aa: CASGGPVREKLFF
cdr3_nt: TGTGCCAGTGGGGGACCCGTCCGTGAAAAACTGTTTTTT

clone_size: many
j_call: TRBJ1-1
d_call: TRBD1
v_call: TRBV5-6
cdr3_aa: CASSPTRDRGLGNTEAFF
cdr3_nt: TGTGCCAGCAGCCCCACAAGGGACAGGGGGTTGGGGAACACTGAAGCTTTCTTT

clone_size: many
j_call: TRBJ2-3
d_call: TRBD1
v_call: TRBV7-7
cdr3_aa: CASSLGQGGTDTQYF
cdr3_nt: TGTGCTAGCAGCTTAGGACAGGGTGGCACAGATACGCAGTATTTT

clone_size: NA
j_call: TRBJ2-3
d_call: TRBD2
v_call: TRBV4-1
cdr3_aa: CASSPSGGGNTDTQYF
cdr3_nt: TGCGCCAGCAGCCCCAGCGGCGGGGGGAACACAGATACGCAGTATTTT

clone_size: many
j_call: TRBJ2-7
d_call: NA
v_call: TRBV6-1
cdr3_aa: CASSKGEYEQYF
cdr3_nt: TGTGCCAGCAGCAAAGGGGAATACGAGCAGTACTTC

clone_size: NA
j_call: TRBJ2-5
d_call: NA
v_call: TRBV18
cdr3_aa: CASSPGSAQETQYF
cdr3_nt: TGTGCCAGCTCACCCGGGAGTGCCCAAGAGACCCAGTACTTC

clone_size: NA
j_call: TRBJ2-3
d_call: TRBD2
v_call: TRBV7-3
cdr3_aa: CASSFSGGSTDTQYF
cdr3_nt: TGTGCCAGCAGCTTTAGCGGGGGGAGCACAGATACGCAGTATTTT

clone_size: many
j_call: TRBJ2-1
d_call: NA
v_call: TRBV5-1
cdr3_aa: CASSEVDRTYNEQFF
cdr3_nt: TGCGCCAGCAGCGAAGTCGACAGGACCTACAATGAGCAGTTCTTC

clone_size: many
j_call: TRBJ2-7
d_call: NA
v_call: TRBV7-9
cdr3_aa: CAGSLELYSYEQYF
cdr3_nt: TGTGCCGGCAGCTTAGAGCTATACTCCTACGAGCAGTACTTC

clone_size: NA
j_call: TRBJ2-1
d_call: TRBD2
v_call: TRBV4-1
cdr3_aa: CASSQGLAGANNEQFF
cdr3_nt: TGCGCCAGCAGCCAAGGACTAGCGGGAGCTAACAATGAGCAGTTCTTC

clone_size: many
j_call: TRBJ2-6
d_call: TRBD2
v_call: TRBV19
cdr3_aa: CASSPRLAVMGSRANVLTF
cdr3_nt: TGTGCCAGTAGTCCTCGACTAGCGGTTATGGGCTCTAGGGCCAACGTCCTGACTTTC

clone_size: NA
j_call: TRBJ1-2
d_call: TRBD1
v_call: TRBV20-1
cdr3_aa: CSAPGGTGASIGYGYTF
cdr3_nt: TGCAGTGCCCCGGGTGGGACAGGGGCTTCCATCGGCTATGGCTACACCTTC

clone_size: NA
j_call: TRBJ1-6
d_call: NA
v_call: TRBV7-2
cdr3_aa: CASSLTGESPLHF
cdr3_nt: TGTGCCAGCAGCTTGACAGGAGAATCACCCCTCCACTTT

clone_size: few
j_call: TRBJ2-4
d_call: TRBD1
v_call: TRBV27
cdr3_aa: CASSLFTGGKNIQYF
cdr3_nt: TGTGCCAGCAGTTTATTCACAGGGGGCAAAAACATTCAGTACTTC

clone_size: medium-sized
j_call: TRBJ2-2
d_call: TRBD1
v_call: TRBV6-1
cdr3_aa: CASSSPGQGYTGELFF
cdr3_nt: TGTGCCAGCAGTTCTCCGGGACAGGGGTACACCGGGGAGCTGTTTTTT

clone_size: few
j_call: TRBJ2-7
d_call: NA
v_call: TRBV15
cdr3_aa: CATSSRYGTGTYEQYF
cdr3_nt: TGTGCCACCAGCAGTCGATACGGGACTGGGACCTACGAGCAGTACTTC

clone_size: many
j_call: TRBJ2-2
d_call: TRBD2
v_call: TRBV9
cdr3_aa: CASSPGTRRYTGELFF
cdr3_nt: TGTGCCAGCAGCCCTGGGACTAGACGTTATACCGGGGAGCTGTTTTTT

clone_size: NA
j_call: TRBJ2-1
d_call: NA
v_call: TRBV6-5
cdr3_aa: CARSLSRSQQFF
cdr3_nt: TGTGCCCGCAGTTTGTCTCGCAGTCAGCAGTTCTTC